This T cell receptor (beta chain) originates from a study of blood T cell repertoires in COVID-19. The CDR3 length is 14 residues. Looked up from germline, CDR1 is LNHDA and CDR2 is SQIVND (reference sequence). Trimming removed 3 bases from V and 5 bases from J; junction bases left unmatched: 5. This clone was seen just once. Only in-frame clones appear in the TCRdb table, and some are missing; sequencing was by immunoSEQ multiplex PCR. The top ten clones hold over 4% of a sample with almost 250,000 clones, roughly 91% of them seen once. This clonotype was sampled from a woman under 40 who had recovered from COVID-19. The sample comprised PBMCs or T cells enriched from blood (not recorded which). The chain couples TRBV19 to TRBJ2-5; TRBD1 matches at 8 bases. The DNA for the CDR3 is TGTGCCAGTAGTATGGACAGGGCAGGGGAGACCCAGTACTTC. This encodes CASSMDRAGETQYF.